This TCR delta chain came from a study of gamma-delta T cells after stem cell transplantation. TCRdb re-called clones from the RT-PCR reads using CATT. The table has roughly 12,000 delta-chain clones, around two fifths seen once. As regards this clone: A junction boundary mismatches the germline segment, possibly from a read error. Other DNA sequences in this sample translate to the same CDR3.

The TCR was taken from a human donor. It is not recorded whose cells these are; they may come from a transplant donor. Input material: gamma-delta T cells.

The CDR3 nucleotides read TGCGCTCTTGGGGAACTCGGGCCCCGGTTGAGTTCCCCATACCAAACTGGGGACTTGTACACCGATAAACTCATCTTT. Amino acids: CALGELGPRLSSPYQTGDLYTDKLIF. The V and J genes are TRDV1 and TRDJ1, with TRDD3 matching 7 bases. This CDR3 contains 26 residues. Germline CDR1 is TSWWSYY and CDR2 is QGS.